A selection of T cell receptor beta chains follows, all from one sample in a study of Ad26.COV2.S vaccination and SARS-CoV-2 variants. Data came from immunoSEQ multiplex PCR; TCRdb stores just in-frame clones and leaves some out. Here the sample spans fewer than 150,000 clones, about nine tenths being singletons. The input for sequencing was peripheral blood, taken after recovery from COVID-19. These receptors were collected from a human donor who had recovered from COVID-19. CDR3s include the opening cysteine and the closing phenylalanine or tryptophan. A D gene is named only where the DNA matches it firmly. Some rows have no size entry. The others give once, few or many, or a class for an expanded clone.

j_call clone_size v_call d_call cdr3_aa cdr3_nt
TRBJ1-5 few TRBV6-1 . CASSEGSQPQHF TGTGCCAGCAGTGAAGGGAGTCAGCCCCAGCATTTT
TRBJ1-6 . TRBV4-3 . CASSQVITAGSPLHF TGCGCCAGCAGCCAGGTCATCACCGCCGGATCACCCCTCCACTTT
TRBJ1-1 . TRBV7-9 TRBD1 CASSLEQGANTEAFF TGTGCCAGCAGCTTGGAGCAGGGGGCGAACACTGAAGCTTTCTTT
TRBJ1-2 . TRBV29-1 . CSVDDSYGYTF TGCAGCGTGGACGACAGTTATGGCTACACCTTC
TRBJ2-7 . TRBV30 TRBD1 CAWSWTGDHEQYF TGTGCCTGGAGCTGGACAGGGGACCACGAGCAGTACTTC
TRBJ2-7 . TRBV7-6 TRBD1 CASSFGSGTGGYYEQYF TGTGCCAGCAGCTTCGGTTCAGGGACAGGGGGATACTACGAGCAGTACTTC
TRBJ2-3 few TRBV2 TRBD2 CASSEMGQLTSGGLTDTQYF TGTGCCAGCAGTGAAATGGGACAGTTGACTAGCGGGGGACTCACAGATACGCAGTATTTT
TRBJ1-6 few TRBV6-1 . CASSESWQGSNSPLHF TGTGCCAGCAGTGAATCTTGGCAGGGAAGCAATTCACCCCTCCACTTT
TRBJ2-1 . TRBV5-1 . CASGRGNSYNEQFF TGCGCCAGCGGGAGAGGGAACTCCTACAATGAGCAGTTCTTC
TRBJ1-2 few TRBV5-6 . CATLTQGRTYGYTF TGTGCCACCCTGACGCAGGGGCGAACTTATGGCTACACCTTC
TRBJ1-1 few TRBV5-1 . CASSSGPQGGTEAFF TGCGCCAGCAGCTCGGGACCACAGGGCGGCACTGAAGCTTTCTTT
TRBJ2-4 . TRBV14 . CASSPVTAYLAKNIQYF TGTGCCAGCAGCCCTGTTACAGCTTACCTAGCCAAAAACATTCAGTACTTC
TRBJ1-1 . TRBV13 TRBD1 CASSFTGGGNTEAFF TGTGCCAGCAGCTTCACAGGGGGCGGGAACACTGAAGCTTTCTTT
TRBJ1-4 . TRBV6-5 . CASSYRADNEKLFF TGTGCCAGCAGTTATCGGGCCGATAATGAAAAACTGTTTTTT
TRBJ2-7 . TRBV7-2 . CASSTKQWGAYEQYF TGTGCCAGCAGCACCAAACAATGGGGAGCCTACGAGCAGTACTTC
TRBJ2-7 . TRBV28 . CASSRVARRNEQYF TGTGCCAGCAGTCGGGTCGCCCGACGGAACGAGCAGTACTTC
TRBJ2-2 . TRBV19 . CASSIFTVGELFF TGTGCCAGTAGTATATTTACCGTCGGGGAGCTGTTTTTT
TRBJ1-1 once TRBV10-2 . CASSEWRPTEAFF TGCGCCAGCAGTGAGTGGAGGCCCACTGAAGCTTTCTTT
TRBJ1-5 . TRBV29-1 . CSQSRLEPQHF TGCAGCCAGTCAAGATTGGAGCCCCAGCATTTT
TRBJ1-5 . TRBV28 . CASSLWGRVGQPQHF TGTGCCAGCAGTTTATGGGGACGGGTGGGTCAGCCCCAGCATTTT
TRBJ1-5 . TRBV6-1 . CASSDLQGSRHF TGTGCCAGCAGTGACCTCCAGGGGTCTCGGCATTTT
TRBJ2-2 . TRBV21-1 . CASSPQWDSPGELFF TGTGCCAGCAGCCCGCAGTGGGACAGCCCCGGGGAGCTGTTTTTT
TRBJ2-7 . TRBV4-1 . CASSLIAEGDSTGRNEQYF TGCGCCAGCAGCCTTATTGCCGAGGGAGACAGTACCGGCCGGAACGAGCAGTACTTC
TRBJ2-7 . TRBV7-9 . CASSFQFYEQYF TGTGCCAGCAGCTTCCAGTTCTACGAGCAGTACTTC
TRBJ2-1 . TRBV19 TRBD1 CASRFGQGGYNEQFF TGTGCCAGTAGATTCGGACAGGGGGGGTACAATGAGCAGTTCTTC
TRBJ2-1 . TRBV3-1/TRBV3-2 . CASSQGGAPYNEQFF TGTGCCAGCAGCCAAGGAGGGGCCCCCTACAATGAGCAGTTCTTC
TRBJ2-7 few TRBV5-5 TRBD1 CASSGGTGSYEQYF TGTGCCAGCAGCGGCGGGACAGGGTCCTACGAGCAGTACTTC
TRBJ2-6 . TRBV24-1 . CATSDSGHSGANVLTF TGTGCCACCAGTGACTCGGGCCACTCTGGGGCCAACGTCCTGACTTTC
TRBJ2-5 . TRBV3-1/TRBV3-2 TRBD1 CASSQLGQGPVGTQYF TGTGCCAGCAGCCAACTGGGACAGGGCCCGGTCGGGACCCAGTACTTC
TRBJ2-2 . TRBV6-5 . CASSSFNVNTGELFF TGTGCCAGCAGTTCCTTCAACGTGAACACCGGGGAGCTGTTTTTT
TRBJ1-2 once TRBV5-6 TRBD1 CASTPRQGARGYTF TGTGCCAGCACCCCAAGACAGGGGGCGAGAGGCTACACCTTC
TRBJ2-7 . TRBV6-5 . CASSDSPYEQYF TGTGCCAGCAGCGACAGTCCCTACGAGCAGTACTTC
TRBJ1-2 . TRBV3-1/TRBV3-2 . CASSQRTVNYGYTF TGTGCCAGCAGCCAAAGGACGGTGAACTATGGCTACACCTTC
TRBJ1-5 . TRBV19 . CASSITQYSNQPQHF TGTGCCAGTAGTATTACACAGTATAGCAATCAGCCCCAGCATTTT
TRBJ1-5 few TRBV27 TRBD1 CASSSSRGRQPQHF TGTGCCAGCAGTTCCTCCAGGGGGAGACAGCCCCAGCATTTT
TRBJ1-3 . TRBV12-3/TRBV12-4 . CASDSSGNTIYF TGTGCCAGCGATAGCTCTGGAAACACCATATATTTT
TRBJ2-7 . TRBV7-9 . CASSLNTYEQYF TGTGCCAGCAGCTTAAATACGTACGAGCAGTACTTC
TRBJ2-7 . TRBV5-1 TRBD1 CASSSGTGLDEQYF TGCGCCAGCAGCTCCGGGACAGGGTTGGACGAGCAGTACTTC
TRBJ2-7 few TRBV7-9 . CASSRRDEQYF TGTGCCAGCAGCAGGAGGGACGAGCAGTACTTC
TRBJ1-2 . TRBV28 . CASSPFGYGYTF TGTGCCAGCAGCCCTTTCGGCTATGGCTACACCTTC
TRBJ1-1 . TRBV29-1 . CSVAGGTLNTEAFF TGCAGCGTTGCGGGAGGGACACTGAACACTGAAGCTTTCTTT
TRBJ1-2 . TRBV6-5 . CASSHTGSYGYTF TGTGCCAGCAGTCATACAGGGAGCTATGGCTACACCTTC
TRBJ1-5 once TRBV5-6 . CASSLGTTRNQPQHF TGTGCCAGCAGCTTAGGGACAACACGCAATCAGCCCCAGCATTTT
TRBJ1-2 . TRBV29-1 . CSAGAGDGYTF TGCAGCGCCGGGGCGGGGGACGGCTACACCTTC
TRBJ1-5 . TRBV28 . CASSYPLTENQPQHF TGTGCCAGCAGTTACCCCTTGACAGAAAATCAGCCCCAGCATTTT
TRBJ2-5 . TRBV25-1 . CASRTSPGETQYF TGTGCCAGCAGAACTAGCCCGGGAGAGACCCAGTACTTC
TRBJ2-7 few TRBV28 TRBD1 CASSSGTGAYEQYF TGTGCCAGCAGCTCCGGGACAGGGGCGTACGAGCAGTACTTC
TRBJ1-5 . TRBV19 TRBD1 CASSWDRNQPQHF TGTGCCAGTAGTTGGGACAGAAATCAGCCCCAGCATTTT
TRBJ1-2 . TRBV5-4 . CASSGRGDYGYTF TGTGCCAGCAGCGGCCGGGGAGACTATGGCTACACCTTC
TRBJ1-5 once TRBV5-6 TRBD1 CASRTRGSNQPQHF TGTGCCAGCAGAACCAGGGGGAGCAATCAGCCCCAGCATTTT
TRBJ2-7 . TRBV10-3 . CAIGGSYEQYF TGTGCCATCGGGGGAAGCTACGAGCAGTACTTC
TRBJ2-5 . TRBV5-1 . CASAQPRVGQETQYF TGCGCCAGCGCACAACCAAGGGTTGGCCAAGAGACCCAGTACTTC